The TCR beta chain described here comes from a study of blood T cell repertoires in COVID-19. Only in-frame clones appear in the TCRdb table, and some are missing; sequencing was by immunoSEQ multiplex PCR. The sample has more than 75,000 clones; about 90% are singletons. Trimming cost V 7 bases and J 5 bases; bases outside gene matches: 15. This CDR3 is 17 amino acids long. The germline V gene has CDR1 SNHLY and CDR2 FYNNEI. This rearrangement joins TRBV2 to TRBJ2-3, with TRBD2 matching over 10 bases. The TCR sequence derives from a man between 45 and 60 years old with COVID-19, enrolled during active disease. Material for sequencing was peripheral blood. CDR3 in DNA: TGTGCCAGCATATACTCCAGGGCACTAGCGGGGATAGATACGCAGTATTTT. As protein: CASIYSRALAGIDTQYF.